The 11 T cell receptor beta chains below all came from one sample that was sequenced in a study of blood T cell repertoires in COVID-19. Here immunoSEQ multiplex PCR was the method, and the copy in TCRdb shows in-frame clones only, minus some. The sample contains 150,000 to 190,000 clones, more than 80% of which appear only once. The sample taken for sequencing was peripheral blood. The receptors were gathered from a woman aged 40 to 50 with acute or convalescent COVID-19.

CDR3 protein: CASSLGTRGTYEQYF. The CDR3 nucleotides are TGTGCCAGCAGCTTAGGGACACGAGGTACCTACGAGCAGTACTTC. This chain uses TRBV7-2 with TRBJ2-7; perhaps TRBD1 as D (5 bases). Germline CDR1 and CDR2: SGHTA and FQGNSA. Trimming removed 1 base at V and 2 bases at J, with 12 bases between. CDR3 size: 15 residues.

The genes are TRBV7-9 and TRBJ2-2; D is unclear. The length of the CDR3 is 14 residues. Germline V gene data show CDR1 as SEHNR and CDR2 as FQNEAQ (reference sequence). Trimming stripped 1 base from V and 2 bases from J, with 5 bases between. In DNA, the CDR3 is TGTGCCAGCAGCTTAGTAGAAAACACCGGGGAGCTGTTTTTT. This codes for CASSLVENTGELFF.

This clone was counted a single time. The chain has TRBV6-1 and TRBJ2-1, with D tentatively TRBD2 (6 bases). This CDR3 comprises 17 residues. Trimming stripped 4 bases from V and 5 bases from J, with 21 bases between. Per germline, CDR1 MNHNS and CDR2 SASEGT. Written as DNA, the CDR3 is TGTGCCAGCAGTGGGGCTTATGGGGGGAGGACGGACAATGAGCAGTTCTTC. Its protein is CASSGAYGGRTDNEQFF.

This chain uses TRBV19 with TRBJ2-1; 10 nucleotides agree with TRBD1. In germline, CDR1 is LNHDA, CDR2 SQIVND (reference sequence). The junction had 6 bases not matched to a gene; V was cut back by 4 bases and J by 6 bases. CDR3 length: 15 residues. In DNA form, the CDR3 reads TGTGCCAGTAGTACGACCGGGACAGGGGTCAATGAGCAGTTCTTC. It translates to CASSTTGTGVNEQFF.

The chain uses TRBV7-9 and TRBJ1-2; D remains ambiguous. This CDR3 region has 13 residues. Germline assignment: CDR1 SEHNR and CDR2 FQNEAQ (reference sequence). Trimming left V 5 bases short and J 6 bases short, with 13 bases between. Written as DNA, the CDR3 is TGTGCCAGCAGCCCGCGGTCGTTAAATGGCTACACCTTC. Amino acids: CASSPRSLNGYTF.

The CDR3: CASSPDPGGQYF. In DNA, the CDR3 is TGTGCCAGCTCACCTGATCCCGGGGGGCAGTACTTC. The V gene is TRBV18, the J gene TRBJ2-7, with TRBD2 as a possible D gene (6 bases). The CDR3 is 12 residues long. Germline V CDR1 and CDR2: KGHSH, LQKENI. Trimming cost V 3 bases and J 9 bases, with 12 bases left between them.

The V gene is TRBV29-1, the J gene TRBJ1-6; weak D call: TRBD1 (5 bases). V was trimmed by 5 bases and J by 3 bases, leaving 8 bases between them. This CDR3 is built from 13 residues. Germline V CDR1 and CDR2: SQVTM, ANQGSEA. CDR3 DNA sequence: TGCAGCGTTACCGACAGCTATAATTCACCCCTCCACTTT. This gives the protein CSVTDSYNSPLHF. The whole variable domain, remainder taken from reference TRBV29-1 and TRBJ1-6, is SAVISQKPSRDICQRGTSLTIQCQVDSQVTMMFWYRQQPGQSLTLIATANQGSEATYESGFVIDKFPISRPNLTFSTLTVSNMSPEDSSIYLCSVTDSYNSPLHFGNGTRLTVT.

The rearrangement links TRBV6-5 to TRBJ1-4, with 10 bases aligning to TRBD1. J lost 7 bases, V lost 10 bases, and 6 bases had no gene match. The CDR3 contains 13 residues. The germline CDR1 and CDR2 sequences are MNHEY and SVGAGI. Here the CDR3 DNA reads TGTGCCACTCTCGGGACAGGGGCTGAAAAACTGTTTTTT. Its protein product is CATLGTGAEKLFF.

The genes are TRBV7-2 and TRBJ2-7; possibly TRBD2 for D (6 bases). V lost 5 bases to trimming and J lost 0 bases, with 11 bases between them. CDR1 is SGHTA and CDR2 is FQGNSA in the germline V gene. The CDR3 is 14 residues long. The CDR3 sequence: CASSRGISSYEQYF. In DNA form, the CDR3 reads TGTGCCAGCAGCCGGGGGATCAGCTCCTACGAGCAGTACTTC.

Only one count was recorded for this clone. This chain uses TRBV19 with TRBJ2-3; a possible D gene is TRBD2 (6 bases). Between the trimmed V and J ends, which lost 2 bases and 6 bases, there was a span of 15 bases. Germline values: CDR1 LNHDA, CDR2 SQIVND (reference sequence). The CDR3 spans 15 residues. The DNA of the CDR3 is TGTGCCAGTAGTATAACCGGGAGTGGTGGGGATACGCAGTATTTT. This codes for CASSITGSGGDTQYF.

The chain carries TRBV21-1 and TRBJ2-1; TRBD1 reflects the table's D call only, with no check against the DNA. TRBV21-1 is reported as a pseudogene. The CDR3 has 18 amino acids. The CDR3, as DNA: TGTGCCAGCAGCAAGCTGGACCCGACAGGGCCTAAGTACAATGAGCAGTTCTTC. Its translation is CASSKLDPTGPKYNEQFF.